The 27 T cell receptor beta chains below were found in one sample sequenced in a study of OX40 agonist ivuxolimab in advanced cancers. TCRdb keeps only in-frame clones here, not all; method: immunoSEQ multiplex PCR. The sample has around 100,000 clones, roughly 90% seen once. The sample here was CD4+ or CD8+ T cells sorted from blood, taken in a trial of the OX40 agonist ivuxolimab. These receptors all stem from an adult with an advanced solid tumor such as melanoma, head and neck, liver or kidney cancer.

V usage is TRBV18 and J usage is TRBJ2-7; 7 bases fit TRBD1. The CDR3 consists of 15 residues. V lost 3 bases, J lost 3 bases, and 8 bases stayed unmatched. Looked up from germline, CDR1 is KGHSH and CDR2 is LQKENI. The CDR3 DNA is TGTGCCAGCTCACCGGCCAGGGGGATGTTCTACGAGCAGTACTTC. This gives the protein CASSPARGMFYEQYF.

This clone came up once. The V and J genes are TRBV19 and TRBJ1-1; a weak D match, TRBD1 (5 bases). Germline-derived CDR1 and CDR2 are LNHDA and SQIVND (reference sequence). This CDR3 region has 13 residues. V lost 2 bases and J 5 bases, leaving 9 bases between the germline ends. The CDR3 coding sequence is TGTGCCAGTAGTATAACGAGGGGAACTGAAGCTTTCTTT. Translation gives CASSITRGTEAFF.

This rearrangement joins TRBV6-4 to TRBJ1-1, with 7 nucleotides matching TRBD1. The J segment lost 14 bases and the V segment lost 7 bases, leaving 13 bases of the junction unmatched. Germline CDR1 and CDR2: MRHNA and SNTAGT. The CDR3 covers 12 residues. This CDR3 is CASTATGRSRFF. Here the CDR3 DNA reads TGTGCCAGCACAGCGACAGGGCGGTCTAGGTTCTTT.

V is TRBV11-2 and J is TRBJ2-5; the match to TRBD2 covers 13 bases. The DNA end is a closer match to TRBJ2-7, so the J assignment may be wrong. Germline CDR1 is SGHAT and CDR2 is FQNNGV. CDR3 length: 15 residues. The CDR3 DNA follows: TGTGCCAGCAGCCCCACTAGCGGGAGGGCCAACGAGCAGTACTTC. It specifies CASSPTSGRANEQYF.

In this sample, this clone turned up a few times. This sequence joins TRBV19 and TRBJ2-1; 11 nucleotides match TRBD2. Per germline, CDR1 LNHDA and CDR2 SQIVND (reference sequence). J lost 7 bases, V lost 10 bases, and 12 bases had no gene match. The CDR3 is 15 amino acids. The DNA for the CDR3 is TGTGCCACCTACTTTAGCGGGAGGGCCTCTAATGAGCAGTTCTTC. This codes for CATYFSGRASNEQFF.

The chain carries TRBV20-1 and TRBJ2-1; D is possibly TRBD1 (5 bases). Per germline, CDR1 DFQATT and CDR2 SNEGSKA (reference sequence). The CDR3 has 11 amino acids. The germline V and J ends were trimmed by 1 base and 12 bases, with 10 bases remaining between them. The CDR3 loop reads CSARARASQFF. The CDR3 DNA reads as TGCAGTGCTAGAGCCAGGGCGTCGCAGTTCTTC.

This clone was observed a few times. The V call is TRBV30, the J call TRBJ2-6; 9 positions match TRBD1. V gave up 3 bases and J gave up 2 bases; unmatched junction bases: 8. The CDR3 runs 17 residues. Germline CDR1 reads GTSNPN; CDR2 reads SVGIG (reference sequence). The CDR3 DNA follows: TGTGCCTGGAGCCCCAAACAGGGGGCGACTGGGGCCAACGTCCTGACTTTC. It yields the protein CAWSPKQGATGANVLTF.

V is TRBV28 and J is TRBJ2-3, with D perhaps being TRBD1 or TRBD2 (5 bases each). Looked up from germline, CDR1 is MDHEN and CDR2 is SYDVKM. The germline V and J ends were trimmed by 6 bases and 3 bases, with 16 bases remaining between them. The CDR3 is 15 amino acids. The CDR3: CASSPAAGQTDTQYF. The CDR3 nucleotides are TGTGCCAGCAGCCCAGCGGCAGGGCAGACAGATACGCAGTATTTT.

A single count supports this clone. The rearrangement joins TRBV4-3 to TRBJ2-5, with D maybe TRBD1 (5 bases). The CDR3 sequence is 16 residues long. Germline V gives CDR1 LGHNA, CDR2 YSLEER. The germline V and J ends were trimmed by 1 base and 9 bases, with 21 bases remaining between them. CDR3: CASSQVGPSTKGPQYF. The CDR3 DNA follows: TGCGCCAGCAGCCAAGTCGGACCATCTACAAAGGGGCCCCAGTACTTC.

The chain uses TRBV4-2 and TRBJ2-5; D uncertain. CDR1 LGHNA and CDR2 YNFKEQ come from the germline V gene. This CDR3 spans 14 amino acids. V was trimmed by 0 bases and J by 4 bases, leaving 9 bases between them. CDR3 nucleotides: TGTGCCAGCAGCCAAGAACGGATAGGAGAGACCCAGTACTTC. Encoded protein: CASSQERIGETQYF.

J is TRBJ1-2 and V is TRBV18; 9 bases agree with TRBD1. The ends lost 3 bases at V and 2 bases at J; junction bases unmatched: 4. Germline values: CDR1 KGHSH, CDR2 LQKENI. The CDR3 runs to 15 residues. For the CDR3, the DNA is TGTGCCAGCTCACCGGGACAGGGTCGGAACTATGGCTACACCTTC. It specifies CASSPGQGRNYGYTF.

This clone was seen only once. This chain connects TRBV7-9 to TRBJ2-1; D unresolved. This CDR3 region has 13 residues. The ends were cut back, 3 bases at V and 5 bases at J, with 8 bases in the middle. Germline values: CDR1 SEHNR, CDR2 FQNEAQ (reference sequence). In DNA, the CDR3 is TGTGCCAGCAGCTTTACACAACACAATGAGCAGTTCTTC. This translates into CASSFTQHNEQFF.

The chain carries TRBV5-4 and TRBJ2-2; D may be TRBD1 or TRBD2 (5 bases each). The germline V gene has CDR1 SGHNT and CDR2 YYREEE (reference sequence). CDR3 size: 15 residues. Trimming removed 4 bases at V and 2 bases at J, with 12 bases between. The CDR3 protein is CASSPGTYNTGELFF. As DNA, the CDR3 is TGTGCCAGCAGCCCCGGGACCTATAACACCGGGGAGCTGTTTTTT.

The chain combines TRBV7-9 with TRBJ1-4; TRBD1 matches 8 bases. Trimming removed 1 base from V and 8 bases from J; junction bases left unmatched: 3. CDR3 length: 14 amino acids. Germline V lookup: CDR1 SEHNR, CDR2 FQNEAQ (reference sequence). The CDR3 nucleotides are TGTGCCAGCAGCTTAGGGGCAGGGGGCGAAAAACTGTTTTTT. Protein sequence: CASSLGAGGEKLFF.

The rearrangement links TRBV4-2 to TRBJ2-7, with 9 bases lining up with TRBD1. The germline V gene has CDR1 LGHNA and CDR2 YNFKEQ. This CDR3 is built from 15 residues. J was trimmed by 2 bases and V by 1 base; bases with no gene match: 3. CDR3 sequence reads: CASSQAGQGPYEQYF. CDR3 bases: TGTGCCAGCAGCCAAGCAGGACAGGGGCCCTACGAGCAGTACTTC.

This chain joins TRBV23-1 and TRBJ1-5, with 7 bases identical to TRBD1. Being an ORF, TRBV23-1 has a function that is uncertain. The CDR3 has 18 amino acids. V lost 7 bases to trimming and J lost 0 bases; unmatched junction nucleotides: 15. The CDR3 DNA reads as TGCGCCAGCAATACAATGAGGACAGGTGATTATAGCAATCAGCCCCAGCATTTT. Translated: CASNTMRTGDYSNQPQHF.

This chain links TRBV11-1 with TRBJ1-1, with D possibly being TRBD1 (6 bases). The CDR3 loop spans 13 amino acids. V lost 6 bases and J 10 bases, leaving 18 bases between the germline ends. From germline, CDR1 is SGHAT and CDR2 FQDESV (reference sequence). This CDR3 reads CASRTPGHGRAFF. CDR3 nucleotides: TGTGCCAGCAGAACTCCGGGACACGGGCGAGCTTTCTTT.

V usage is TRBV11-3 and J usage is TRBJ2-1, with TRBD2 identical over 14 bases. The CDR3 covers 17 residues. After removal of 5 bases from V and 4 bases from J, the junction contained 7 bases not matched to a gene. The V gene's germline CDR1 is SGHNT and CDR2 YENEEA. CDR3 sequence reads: CASSAPGLAGGYNEQFF. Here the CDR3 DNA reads TGTGCCAGCAGCGCCCCCGGACTAGCGGGAGGATACAATGAGCAGTTCTTC. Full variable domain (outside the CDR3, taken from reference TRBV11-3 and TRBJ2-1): EAGVVQSPRYKIIEKKQPVAFWCNPISGHNTLYWYLQNLGQGPELLIRYENEEAVDDSQLPKDRFSAERLKGVDSTLKIQPAELGDSAVYLCASSAPGLAGGYNEQFFGPGTRLTVL.

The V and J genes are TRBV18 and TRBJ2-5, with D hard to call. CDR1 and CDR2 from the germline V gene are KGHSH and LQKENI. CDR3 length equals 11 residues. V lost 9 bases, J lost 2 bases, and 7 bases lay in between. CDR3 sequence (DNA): TGTGCCAGGCGCGGTCAAGAGACCCAGTACTTC. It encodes CARRGQETQYF.

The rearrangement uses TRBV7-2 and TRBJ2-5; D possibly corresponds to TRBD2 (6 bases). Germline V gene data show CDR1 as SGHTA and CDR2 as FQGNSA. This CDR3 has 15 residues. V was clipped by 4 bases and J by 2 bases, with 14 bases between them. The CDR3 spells CASSSWDSLQETQYF. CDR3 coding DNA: TGTGCCAGCAGCTCCTGGGACTCCCTGCAAGAGACCCAGTACTTC.

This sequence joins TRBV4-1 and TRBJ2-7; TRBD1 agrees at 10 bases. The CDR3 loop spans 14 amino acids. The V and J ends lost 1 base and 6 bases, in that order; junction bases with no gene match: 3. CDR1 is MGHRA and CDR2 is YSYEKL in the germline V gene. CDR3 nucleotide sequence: TGCGCCAGCAGCCAAGGACAGGGGGCGCGCGAGCAGTACTTC. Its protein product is CASSQGQGAREQYF.

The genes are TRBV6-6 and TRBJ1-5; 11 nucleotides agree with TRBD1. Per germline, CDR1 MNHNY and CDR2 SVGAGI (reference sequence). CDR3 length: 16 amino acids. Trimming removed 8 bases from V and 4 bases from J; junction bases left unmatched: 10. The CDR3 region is CASQLGGQGANQPQHF. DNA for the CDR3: TGTGCCAGCCAACTGGGCGGACAGGGGGCGAATCAGCCCCAGCATTTT.

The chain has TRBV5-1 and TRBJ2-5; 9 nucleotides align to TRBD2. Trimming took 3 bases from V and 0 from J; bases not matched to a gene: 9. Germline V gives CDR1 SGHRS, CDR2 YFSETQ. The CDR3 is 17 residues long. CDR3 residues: CASSWGHSGSYQETQYF. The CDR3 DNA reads TGCGCCAGCAGCTGGGGCCATAGCGGGAGTTACCAAGAGACCCAGTACTTC. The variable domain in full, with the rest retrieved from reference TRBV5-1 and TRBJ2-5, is KAGVTQTPRYLIKTRGQQVTLSCSPISGHRSVSWYQQTPGQGLQFLFEYFSETQRNKGNFPGRFSGRQFSNSRSEMNVSTLELGDSALYLCASSWGHSGSYQETQYFGPGTRLLVL.

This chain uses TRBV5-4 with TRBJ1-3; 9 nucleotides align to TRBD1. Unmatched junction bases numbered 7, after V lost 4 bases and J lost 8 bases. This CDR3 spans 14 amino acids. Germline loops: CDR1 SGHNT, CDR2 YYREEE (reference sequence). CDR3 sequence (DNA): TGTGCCAGCAGCCCGGGGACAGGGCGAGACACCATATATTTT. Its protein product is CASSPGTGRDTIYF. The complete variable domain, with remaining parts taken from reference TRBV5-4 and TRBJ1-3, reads ETGVTQSPTHLIKTRGQQVTLRCSSQSGHNTVSWYQQALGQGPQFIFQYYREEENGRGNFPPRFSGLQFPNYSSELNVNALELDDSALYLCASSPGTGRDTIYFGEGSWLTVV.

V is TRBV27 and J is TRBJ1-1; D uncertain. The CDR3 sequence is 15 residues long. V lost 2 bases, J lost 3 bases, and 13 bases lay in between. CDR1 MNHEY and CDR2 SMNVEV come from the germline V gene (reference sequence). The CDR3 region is CASSLGRAGYTEAFF. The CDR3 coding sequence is TGTGCCAGCAGTTTAGGGAGGGCGGGGTACACTGAAGCTTTCTTT.

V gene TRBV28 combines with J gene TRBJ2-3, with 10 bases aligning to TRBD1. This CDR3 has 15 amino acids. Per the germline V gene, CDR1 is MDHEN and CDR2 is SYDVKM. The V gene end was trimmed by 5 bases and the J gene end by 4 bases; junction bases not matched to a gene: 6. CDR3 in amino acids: CASSRQGARSDTQYF. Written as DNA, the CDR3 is TGTGCCAGCAGTAGACAGGGGGCGAGGTCAGATACGCAGTATTTT.

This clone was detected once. The CDR3 sequence: CASSPGLAGEYEQYF. The CDR3 DNA reads TGTGCCAGCAGCCCAGGACTAGCGGGAGAGTACGAGCAGTACTTC. This chain connects TRBV4-2 to TRBJ2-7; 13 nucleotides match TRBD2. This CDR3 region has 15 residues. The ends lost 4 bases at V and 4 bases at J; junction bases unmatched: 4. Germline V lookup: CDR1 LGHNA, CDR2 YNFKEQ.